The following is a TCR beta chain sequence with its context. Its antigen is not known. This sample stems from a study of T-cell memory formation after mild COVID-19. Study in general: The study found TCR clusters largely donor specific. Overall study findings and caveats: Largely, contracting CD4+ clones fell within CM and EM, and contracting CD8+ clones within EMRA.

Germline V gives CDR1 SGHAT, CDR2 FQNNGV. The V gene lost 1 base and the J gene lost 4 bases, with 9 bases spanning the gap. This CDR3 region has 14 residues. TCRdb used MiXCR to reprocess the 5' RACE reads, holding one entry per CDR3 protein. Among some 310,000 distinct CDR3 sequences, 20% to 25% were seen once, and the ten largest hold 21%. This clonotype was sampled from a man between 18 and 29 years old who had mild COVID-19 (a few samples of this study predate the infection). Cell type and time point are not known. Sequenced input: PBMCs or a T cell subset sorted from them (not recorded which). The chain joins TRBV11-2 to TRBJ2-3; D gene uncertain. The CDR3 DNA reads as TGTGCCAGCAGCTTAGGACAAGACGCAGATACGCAGTATTTT. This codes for CASSLGQDADTQYF.